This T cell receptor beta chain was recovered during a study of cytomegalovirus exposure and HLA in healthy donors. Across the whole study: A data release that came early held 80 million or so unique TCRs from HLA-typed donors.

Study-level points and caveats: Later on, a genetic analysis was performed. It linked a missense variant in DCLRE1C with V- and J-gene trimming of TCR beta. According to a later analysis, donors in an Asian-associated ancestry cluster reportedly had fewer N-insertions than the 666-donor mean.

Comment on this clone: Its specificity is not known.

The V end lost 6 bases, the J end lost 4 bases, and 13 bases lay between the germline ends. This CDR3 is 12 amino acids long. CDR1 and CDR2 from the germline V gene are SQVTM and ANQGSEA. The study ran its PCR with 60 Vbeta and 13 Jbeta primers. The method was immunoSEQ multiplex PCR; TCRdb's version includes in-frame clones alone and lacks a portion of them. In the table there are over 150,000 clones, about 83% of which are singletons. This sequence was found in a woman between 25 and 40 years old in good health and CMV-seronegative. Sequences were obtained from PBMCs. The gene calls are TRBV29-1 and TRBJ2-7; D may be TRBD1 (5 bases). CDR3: CSVLDSLYEQYF. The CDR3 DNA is TGCAGCGTCCTAGACAGCTTATACGAGCAGTACTTC.